This T cell receptor beta chain is from a study of blood T cell repertoires in COVID-19. Profiled with immunoSEQ multiplex PCR; TCRdb holds only in-frame clones, not every one. The sample has 260,000 or so clones; about four fifths are singletons. This clone has just a few counts. The CDR3 length is 16 residues. From germline, CDR1 is LNHDA and CDR2 SQIVND (reference sequence). Trimming took 4 bases from V and 5 from J; bases not matched to a gene: 10. Recruits, aged about 18 to 89 years, lived in 20 to 30 US areas. The study assigned cohorts using participant-reported clinical history. Sequencing input: PBMCs or T cells enriched from blood (not recorded which). The chain joins TRBV19 to TRBJ2-3; TRBD2 aligns across 9 bases. This sequence was found in a middle-aged woman who had been exposed to COVID-19. The CDR3 DNA reads as TGTGCCAGTAGTAAAATAGCGGGGGCCGGGAGAGATACGCAGTATTTT. It yields the protein CASSKIAGAGRDTQYF. Full variable domain (missing parts from reference TRBV19 and TRBJ2-3): DGGITQSPKYLFRKEGQNVTLSCEQNLNHDAMYWYRQDPGQGLRLIYYSQIVNDFQKGDIAEGYSVSREKKESFPLTVTSAQKNPTAFYLCASSKIAGAGRDTQYFGPGTRLTVL.